Shown below are 21 T cell receptor beta chains from a single sample sequenced in a study of CD8+ T cells in alopecia areata. cDNA prepared by RNA extraction and subsequent reverse transcription served as the template for sequencing. TCRdb's table, derived via immunoSEQ multiplex PCR, lists solely in-frame clones and lacks some. The repertoire has some 180,000 clones, around three fifths of them found once; the top ten carry 4% to 6%. The sample comprised CD8+ T cells sorted from blood. The receptors stem from a human donor in good health.

CDR3: CASSWLAGGNEQFF. The CDR3 DNA follows: TGTGCCAGCAGTTGGCTAGCGGGTGGGAATGAGCAGTTCTTC. This rearrangement joins TRBV27 to TRBJ2-1; 8 bases fit TRBD2. From germline, CDR1 is MNHEY and CDR2 SMNVEV (reference sequence). The CDR3 is 14 residues long. V dropped 4 bases and J dropped 7; count of bases not matched to a gene: 6.

The chain employs TRBV27 and TRBJ1-2; D possibly corresponds to TRBD1 (5 bases). V lost 4 bases, J lost 8 bases, and 11 bases lay in between. The CDR3 extends over 12 amino acids. The germline V gene encodes CDR1 MNHEY and CDR2 SMNVEV (reference sequence). The CDR3 loop reads CASSYGAQGYTF. In DNA form, the CDR3 reads TGTGCCAGCAGTTACGGGGCGCAAGGCTACACCTTC.

The chain employs TRBV5-3 and TRBJ1-1; no clear D. TRBV5-3 is placed among ORFs of uncertain function. CDR3 size: 11 residues. The V end lost 4 bases, the J end lost 11 bases, and 12 bases lay between the germline ends. CDR3 nucleotide sequence: TGTGCCAGAAGCCTGGGAGTAGAGGCTTTCTTT. Protein: CARSLGVEAFF.

This rearrangement joins TRBV30 to TRBJ2-7; D is undetermined. The CDR3 contains 14 residues. CDR1 GTSNPN and CDR2 SVGIG come from the germline V gene (reference sequence). Trimming cost V 3 bases and J 2 bases, with 14 bases left between them. The CDR3 sequence is CAWRGEVGAYEQYF. CDR3 DNA: TGTGCCTGGAGGGGCGAGGTGGGCGCCTACGAGCAGTACTTC.

V is TRBV25-1 and J is TRBJ2-1, with D tentatively TRBD1 or TRBD2 (6 bases each). Germline CDR1 MGHDK, CDR2 SYGVNS. CDR3 length: 13 residues. Trimming took 4 bases from V and 9 from J, leaving 13 bases between them. The CDR3 DNA follows: TGTGCCAGCAGTGTTGGGGGGCACCCTGAGCAGTTCTTC. It specifies CASSVGGHPEQFF. The entire variable domain, with the rest obtained from reference TRBV25-1 and TRBJ2-1, is as follows: EADIYQTPRYLVIGTGKKITLECSQTMGHDKMYWYQQDPGMELHLIHYSYGVNSTEKGDLSSESTVSRIRTEHFPLTLESARPSHTSQYLCASSVGGHPEQFFGPGTRLTVL.

The chain links TRBV30 to TRBJ1-1; D is ambiguous. The V gene's germline CDR1 is GTSNPN and CDR2 SVGIG (reference sequence). The CDR3 runs 19 residues. V was clipped by 6 bases and J by 0 bases, with 29 bases between them. The CDR3 bases are TGTGCCTGTACCCCTGTCGGGCCGAAAATGGGCCAGATGAACACTGAAGCTTTCTTT. As protein: CACTPVGPKMGQMNTEAFF.

This clone was recorded a few times. This rearrangement joins TRBV4-1 to TRBJ1-1; D is perhaps TRBD1 (5 bases). This CDR3 contains 15 residues. Germline V lookup: CDR1 MGHRA, CDR2 YSYEKL. Trimming took 3 bases from V and 0 from J, leaving 11 bases between them. The CDR3 nucleotides are TGCGCCAGCAGCCAGTTCGAGGGGATGAACACTGAAGCTTTCTTT. The encoded protein is CASSQFEGMNTEAFF.

The chain couples TRBV4-1 to TRBJ1-4; 8 bases are shared with TRBD1. CDR3 size: 16 residues. Germline V lookup: CDR1 MGHRA, CDR2 YSYEKL. The ends lost 1 base at V and 5 bases at J; junction bases unmatched: 6. The CDR3 sequence: CASSQVPGQENEKLFF. CDR3 sequence (DNA): TGCGCCAGCAGCCAAGTACCGGGACAGGAGAATGAAAAACTGTTTTTT.

Here the CDR3 reads CAIRGGGTGELFF. CDR3 bases: TGTGCCATCAGAGGAGGGGGGACCGGGGAGCTGTTTTTT. The chain employs TRBV10-3 and TRBJ2-2; D possibly matches TRBD1 or TRBD2 (6 bases each). This CDR3 has 13 amino acids. The germline V gene has CDR1 ENHRY and CDR2 SYGVKD. Between the trimmed V and J ends, which lost 6 bases and 5 bases, there was a span of 10 bases.

The chain couples TRBV6-5 to TRBJ2-7; 7 bases agree with TRBD2. Trimming took 0 bases from V and 6 from J; bases not matched to a gene: 5. The CDR3 covers 14 residues. The germline CDR1 and CDR2 sequences are MNHEY and SVGAGI. CDR3 bases: TGTGCCAGCAGTTACTCGGGAAGGGAGGGCGAGCAGTACTTC. Its translation: CASSYSGREGEQYF.

This clone was counted once. V usage is TRBV27 and J usage is TRBJ1-6; D gene unclear. The V and J ends lost 0 bases and 10 bases respectively, with 7 bases between them. Germline V CDR1 and CDR2: MNHEY, SMNVEV (reference sequence). The CDR3 runs 13 residues. This CDR3 reads CASSLSERSPLHF. As DNA, the CDR3 is TGTGCCAGCAGTTTATCGGAGCGGTCACCCCTCCACTTT.

Only one count was recorded for this clone. This rearrangement joins TRBV15 to TRBJ1-1, with D uncertain. V was clipped by 5 bases and J by 1 base, with 8 bases between them. Looked up from germline, CDR1 is LNHNV and CDR2 is YYDKDF (reference sequence). The CDR3 is 13 amino acids. CDR3 in amino acids: CATSWGRNTEAFF. In nucleotides, the CDR3 is TGTGCCACCAGCTGGGGTCGGAACACTGAAGCTTTCTTT. Full variable domain (rest looked up from reference TRBV15 and TRBJ1-1): DAMVIQNPRYQVTQFGKPVTLSCSQTLNHNVMYWYQQKSSQAPKLLFHYYDKDFNNEADTPDNFQSRRPNTSFCFLDIRSPGLGDTAMYLCATSWGRNTEAFFGQGTRLTVV.

This clone showed up just a few times. V usage is TRBV29-1 and J usage is TRBJ2-5; the match to TRBD1 covers 10 bases. With the DNA end fitting TRBJ2-7 better, the J assignment may be wrong. The CDR3 is 13 residues long. Per the germline V gene, CDR1 is SQVTM and CDR2 is ANQGSEA. CDR3 nucleotide sequence: TGCAGCGCAGGGACAGGGGATTACTACGAGCAGTACTTC. The encoded protein is CSAGTGDYYEQYF.

This clone was seen more than once but under ten times. The chain couples TRBV19 to TRBJ1-5, with TRBD1 as a possible D gene (6 bases). CDR3 length: 19 residues. From germline, CDR1 is LNHDA and CDR2 SQIVND (reference sequence). The ends were cut back, 6 bases at V and 4 bases at J, with 28 bases in the middle. The CDR3 bases are TGTGCCAGTAGCCTACCCGAGGGGCCCGGGGGCAGCCTTAATCAGCCCCAGCATTTT. Translated: CASSLPEGPGGSLNQPQHF.

The rearrangement joins TRBV9 to TRBJ2-3; 11 bases map to TRBD1. CDR1 is SGDLS and CDR2 is YYNGEE in the germline V gene. The CDR3 extends over 14 amino acids. V lost 4 bases, J lost 6 bases, and 4 bases stayed unmatched. The CDR3 is CASSPGQGADTQYF. CDR3 in DNA: TGTGCCAGCAGCCCTGGACAGGGGGCCGATACGCAGTATTTT.

This clone was detected only once. CDR3 in DNA: TGTGCCAGCAGTGAAGCTTCCGGGGAGCTGTTTTTT. This sequence encodes CASSEASGELFF. The V gene is TRBV2, the J gene TRBJ2-2; D not certain. The CDR3 consists of 12 residues. Trimming stripped 0 bases from V and 6 bases from J, with 2 bases between. Germline V gene data show CDR1 as SNHLY and CDR2 as FYNNEI.

V usage is TRBV30 and J usage is TRBJ1-3; D uncertain. Germline V gene sequence: CDR1 GTSNPN, CDR2 SVGIG (reference sequence). The CDR3 loop spans 13 amino acids. V shed 5 bases and J shed 4 bases, with 12 bases lying between them. The CDR3 bases are TGTGCCTGGGCACACCAACCAGGAAACACCATATATTTT. It is translated as CAWAHQPGNTIYF. The full variable domain, with the rest looked up from reference TRBV30 and TRBJ1-3, is SQTIHQWPATLVQPVGSPLSLECTVEGTSNPNLYWYRQAAGRGLQLLFYSVGIGQISSEVPQNLSASRPQDRQFILSSKKLLLSDSGFYLCAWAHQPGNTIYFGEGSWLTVV.

The rearrangement links TRBV7-9 to TRBJ1-1; a weak D match, TRBD1 (5 bases). The CDR3 is 13 amino acids. The V end lost 4 bases, the J end lost 1 base, and 7 bases lay between the germline ends. CDR1 is SEHNR and CDR2 is FQNEAQ in the germline V gene (reference sequence). The CDR3 coding sequence is TGTGCCAGCAGCTATGACAGGAACACTGAAGCTTTCTTT. This translates into CASSYDRNTEAFF. Using reference TRBV7-9 and TRBJ1-1 for the parts outside the CDR3, the full variable domain is DTGVSQNPRHKITKRGQNVTFRCDPISEHNRLYWYRQTLGQGPEFLTYFQNEAQLEKSRLLSDRFSAERPKGSFSTLEIQRTEQGDSAMYLCASSYDRNTEAFFGQGTRLTVV.

The rearrangement uses TRBV29-1 and TRBJ2-7; D is undetermined. Germline CDR1 reads SQVTM; CDR2 reads ANQGSEA. The CDR3 has 16 residues. The V and J ends lost 6 bases and 0 bases respectively, with 21 bases between them. CDR3 nucleotide sequence: TGCAGCGTCTTTGATGGTAGGGCACCCAGCTCCTACGAGCAGTACTTC. It is translated as CSVFDGRAPSSYEQYF.

The V gene is TRBV5-4, the J gene TRBJ2-1; 7 bases align to TRBD1. The length of the CDR3 is 15 residues. The J segment lost 5 bases and the V segment lost 2 bases, leaving 7 bases of the junction unmatched. Per the germline V gene, CDR1 is SGHNT and CDR2 is YYREEE (reference sequence). For the CDR3, the DNA is TGTGCCAGCAGCTTTGGGCCAGGGGGTCACAATGAGCAGTTCTTC. It encodes CASSFGPGGHNEQFF. Combining the CDR3 with reference TRBV5-4 and TRBJ2-1 gives the whole variable domain ETGVTQSPTHLIKTRGQQVTLRCSSQSGHNTVSWYQQALGQGPQFIFQYYREEENGRGNFPPRFSGLQFPNYSSELNVNALELDDSALYLCASSFGPGGHNEQFFGPGTRLTVL.

This CDR3 is CSVEGGDGIYGYTF. CDR3 nucleotides: TGCAGCGTTGAAGGTGGGGACGGGATCTATGGCTACACCTTC. J is TRBJ1-2 and V is TRBV29-1; possibly TRBD1 for D (5 bases). The CDR3 covers 14 residues. V shed 1 base and J shed 4 bases, with 13 bases lying between them. Germline V gives CDR1 SQVTM, CDR2 ANQGSEA.